This T cell receptor beta chain comes out of a study of PD-1 blockade in classical Hodgkin lymphoma. Every single patient, without exception, relapsed after autologous stem cell transplantation, and brentuximab vedotin exposure varied. This CDR3 spans 13 amino acids. Trimming shortened V by 6 bases and J by 4 bases, and 12 bases separated the two germline ends. CDR1 KGHSH and CDR2 LQKENI come from the germline V gene. Assay used: immunoSEQ multiplex PCR; TCRdb lists only in-frame clones, some missing. The profile shows just under 30,000 clones, around 70% of them singletons. The genes are TRBV18 and TRBJ1-1, with D unclear. The specimen comprised peripheral blood mononuclear cells (PBMCs), sampled before the second cycle of nivolumab. The receptor was isolated from a human donor with classical Hodgkin lymphoma. CDR3 nucleotides: TGTGCCAGCTCCCGGGCCCTGGGCACTGAAGCTTTCTTT. Protein: CASSRALGTEAFF.